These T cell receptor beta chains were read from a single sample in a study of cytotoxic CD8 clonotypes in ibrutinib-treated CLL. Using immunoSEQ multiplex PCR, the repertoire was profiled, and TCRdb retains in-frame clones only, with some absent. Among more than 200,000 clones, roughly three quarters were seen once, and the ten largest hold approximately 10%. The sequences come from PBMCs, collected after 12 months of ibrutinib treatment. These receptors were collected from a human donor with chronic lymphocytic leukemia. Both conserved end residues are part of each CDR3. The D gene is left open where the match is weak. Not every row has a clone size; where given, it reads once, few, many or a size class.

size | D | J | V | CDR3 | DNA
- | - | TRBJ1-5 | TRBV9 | CASGDGEINQPQHF | TGTGCCAGCGGGGACGGTGAAATCAATCAGCCCCAGCATTTT
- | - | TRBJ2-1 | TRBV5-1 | CASSVGAGSTQEQFF | TGCGCCAGCAGCGTGGGGGCGGGAAGCACACAGGAGCAGTTCTTC
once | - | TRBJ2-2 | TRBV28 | CASSLYFLNTGELFF | TGTGCCAGCAGTTTGTACTTTTTGAACACCGGGGAGCTGTTTTTT
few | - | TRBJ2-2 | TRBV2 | CASRENLELFF | TGTGCCAGCAGGGAAAACTTGGAGCTGTTTTTT
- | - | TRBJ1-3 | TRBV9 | CASSASGNTIYF | TGTGCCAGCAGCGCTTCTGGAAACACCATATATTTT
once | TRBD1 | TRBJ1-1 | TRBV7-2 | CASSLQGRTEAFF | TGTGCCAGCAGCCTACAGGGGAGGACTGAAGCTTTCTTT
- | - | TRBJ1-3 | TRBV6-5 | CASSLQGGNTIYF | TGTGCCAGCAGTTTACAGGGAGGAAACACCATATATTTT
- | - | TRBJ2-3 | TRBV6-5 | CASSVGTGPTDTQYF | TGTGCCAGCAGCGTGGGGACTGGACCGACAGATACGCAGTATTTT
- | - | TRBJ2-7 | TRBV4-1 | CASSPEYLSLGSEQYF | TGCGCCAGCAGCCCCGAATATCTATCTTTGGGGTCCGAGCAGTACTTC
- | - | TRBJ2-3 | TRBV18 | CASSPPSTDTQYF | TGTGCCAGCTCACCACCCAGCACAGATACGCAGTATTTT
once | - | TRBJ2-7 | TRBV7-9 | CASSSRGPGRGYYEQYF | TGTGCCAGCAGCTCCAGGGGCCCAGGCCGGGGTTATTACGAGCAGTACTTC
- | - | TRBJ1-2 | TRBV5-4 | CASRSLQGGYGYTF | TGTGCCAGCAGATCCTTACAGGGTGGGTATGGCTACACCTTC
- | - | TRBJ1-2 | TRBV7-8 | CASSLMGRARGYTF | TGTGCCAGCAGCTTAATGGGCAGGGCGAGGGGCTACACCTTC
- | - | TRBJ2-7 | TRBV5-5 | CASSLGLVSSYEQYF | TGTGCCAGCAGCTTGGGGCTAGTCAGCTCCTACGAGCAGTACTTC
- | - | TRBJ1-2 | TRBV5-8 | CASSLARYYGYTF | TGTGCCAGCAGCTTGGCCAGATACTATGGCTACACCTTC
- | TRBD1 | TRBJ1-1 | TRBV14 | CASSQGAGGTEAFF | TGTGCCAGCAGCCAGGGGGCAGGGGGGACTGAAGCTTTCTTT
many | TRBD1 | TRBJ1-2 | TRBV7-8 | CASSIGTANYGYTF | TGTGCCAGCAGCATCGGGACAGCTAACTATGGCTACACCTTC
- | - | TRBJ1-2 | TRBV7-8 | CASREGNDYGYTF | TGTGCCAGCAGGGAGGGGAACGACTATGGCTACACCTTC
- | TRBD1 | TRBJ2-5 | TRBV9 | CASSVEAGQGRPQYF | TGTGCCAGCAGCGTGGAGGCGGGACAGGGAAGGCCCCAGTACTTC
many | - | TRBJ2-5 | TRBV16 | CASSHRRSVGETQYF | TGTGCCAGCAGCCATCGGAGGTCCGTGGGAGAGACCCAGTACTTC
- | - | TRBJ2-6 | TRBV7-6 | CASASSGANVLTF | TGTGCCAGCGCTAGCTCTGGGGCCAACGTCCTGACTTTC
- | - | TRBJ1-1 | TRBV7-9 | CASGHEAFF | TGTGCCAGCGGCCATGAAGCTTTCTTT
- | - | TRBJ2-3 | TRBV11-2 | CASSLDSPANTQYF | TGTGCCAGCAGCTTAGACTCCCCAGCAAATACGCAGTATTTT
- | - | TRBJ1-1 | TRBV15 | CATSRIQLNTEAFF | TGTGCCACCAGCAGGATACAGCTGAACACTGAAGCTTTCTTT
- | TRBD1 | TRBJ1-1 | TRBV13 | CASSINRGNTEAFF | TGTGCCAGCAGCATAAACAGGGGGAACACTGAAGCTTTCTTT
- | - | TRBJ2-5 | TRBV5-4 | CASSLEWPVGRETQYF | TGTGCCAGCAGCTTGGAATGGCCTGTGGGTAGAGAGACCCAGTACTTC
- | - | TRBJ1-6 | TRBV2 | CASSEAFSYINSPLHF | TGTGCCAGCAGTGAAGCGTTCAGTTATATTAATTCACCCCTCCACTTT
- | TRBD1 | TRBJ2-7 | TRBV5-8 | CASSWSRMGQGYEQYF | TGTGCCAGCAGCTGGTCGAGGATGGGACAGGGATACGAGCAGTACTTC
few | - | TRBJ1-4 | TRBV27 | CASSLRGEKLFF | TGTGCCAGCAGTTTAAGAGGTGAAAAACTGTTTTTT
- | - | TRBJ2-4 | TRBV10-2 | CASREFDLAKNIQYF | TGCGCCAGCAGGGAGTTTGACCTAGCCAAAAACATTCAGTACTTC
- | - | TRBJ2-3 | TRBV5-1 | CASSSQQDRFFTDTQYF | TGCGCCAGCAGCTCCCAGCAAGACCGGTTCTTCACAGATACGCAGTATTTT
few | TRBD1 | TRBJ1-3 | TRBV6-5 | CASRSQGVSGNTIYF | TGTGCCAGCAGATCGCAGGGGGTCTCTGGAAACACCATATATTTT
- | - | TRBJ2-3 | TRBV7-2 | CASRGEVSQYF | TGTGCCAGCAGGGGGGAGGTCTCGCAGTATTTT
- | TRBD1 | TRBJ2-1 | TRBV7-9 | CASSLGTGADEQFF | TGTGCCAGCAGCTTGGGGACAGGGGCGGATGAGCAGTTCTTC
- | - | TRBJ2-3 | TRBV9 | CASSVGDGWPTQYF | TGTGCCAGCAGCGTAGGTGATGGGTGGCCTACGCAGTATTTT
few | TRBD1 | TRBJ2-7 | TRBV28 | CASRYTGGDEQYF | TGTGCCAGCAGATACACAGGGGGAGACGAGCAGTACTTC
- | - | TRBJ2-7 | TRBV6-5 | CASSSRGGEQYF | TGTGCCAGCAGTTCACGGGGCGGCGAGCAGTACTTC
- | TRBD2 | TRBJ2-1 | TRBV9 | CASSVTAGGPHEQFF | TGTGCCAGCAGCGTAACGGCGGGGGGGCCCCATGAGCAGTTCTTC
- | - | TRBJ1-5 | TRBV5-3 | CARSLDGTDQPQHF | TGTGCCAGAAGCTTGGATGGGACTGATCAGCCCCAGCATTTT
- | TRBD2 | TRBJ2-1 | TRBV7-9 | CASSFVAGTYNEQFF | TGTGCCAGCAGCTTCGTAGCGGGAACCTACAATGAGCAGTTCTTC
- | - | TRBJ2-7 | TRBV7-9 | CASSLEQGTEQYF | TGTGCCAGCAGCTTAGAGCAGGGTACCGAGCAGTACTTC
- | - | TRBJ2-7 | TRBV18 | CASSPGIVYEQYF | TGTGCCAGCTCACCGGGCATCGTCTACGAGCAGTACTTC
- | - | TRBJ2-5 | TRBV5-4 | CASSGTLGTAGETQYF | TGTGCCAGCAGCGGAACCCTGGGGACCGCGGGGGAGACCCAGTACTTC
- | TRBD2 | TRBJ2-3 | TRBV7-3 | CASSFAGADTQYF | TGTGCCAGCAGCTTTGCGGGGGCAGATACGCAGTATTTT
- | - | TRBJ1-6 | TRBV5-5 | CASRSQDSLSSPLHF | TGTGCCAGCAGGTCACAGGACAGTTTGAGTTCACCCCTCCACTTT
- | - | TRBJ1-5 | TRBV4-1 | CASSQENRNRPNQPQHF | TGCGCCAGCAGCCAAGAGAACCGGAATAGGCCTAATCAGCCCCAGCATTTT
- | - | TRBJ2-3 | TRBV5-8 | CASREGFADTQYF | TGTGCCAGCAGGGAGGGGTTCGCGGATACGCAGTATTTT
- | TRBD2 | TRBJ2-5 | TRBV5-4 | CASSPGLEATQYF | TGTGCCAGCAGCCCCGGACTAGAGGCGACCCAGTACTTC
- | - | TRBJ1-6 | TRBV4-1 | CASSQEGRAPPTLHF | TGCGCCAGCAGCCAAGAGGGCAGGGCCCCCCCCACCCTCCACTTT